The present T cell receptor (beta chain) was sequenced within a study of shared clonotypes between healthy human individuals. The data were produced by immunoSEQ multiplex PCR, yet TCRdb's version contains in-frame clones alone and is incomplete. In the table there are 900,000 to 1,200,000 clones, 75% to 85% of which are singletons. CDR1 is SGHRS and CDR2 is YFSETQ in the germline V gene. The CDR3 consists of 15 residues. Trimming cost V 4 bases and J 1 base; bases outside gene matches: 4. Sequenced material: memory CD4+ T cells from PBMCs. Indicated subset: CD45RA-negative fraction. This clonotype originated in a man aged 18 to 30 in good health. Some clones in this sample may be carry-over from other donors' samples. V and J are TRBV5-1 and TRBJ2-3; the match to TRBD1 covers 9 bases. The CDR3: CASSGQGQGTDTQYF. The DNA for the CDR3 is TGCGCCAGCAGCGGACAGGGGCAGGGCACAGATACGCAGTATTTT.